The entry that follows covers one T cell receptor (beta chain) sequence. This record comes from a study of beta chain features in type 1 diabetes. With 5 bases removed from V and 9 bases from J, the gap between germline ends came to 11 bases. In germline, CDR1 is SEHNR, CDR2 FQNEAQ (reference sequence). The CDR3 has 12 residues. The sequenced template was cDNA made from the entire isolated RNA. Assay: immunoSEQ multiplex PCR; the TCRdb copy retains only in-frame clones and omits some. Among roughly 450,000 clones listed, about 10% were seen once. The chain joins TRBV7-9 to TRBJ2-1; the D gene is possibly TRBD2 (5 bases). The material sequenced was naive CD4+ T cells from blood. This TCR came from a woman between 18 and 30 years old in good health. CDR3: CASSALDGEQFF. In DNA form, the CDR3 reads TGTGCCAGCAGCGCACTAGACGGTGAGCAGTTCTTC.